This T cell receptor beta chain was captured by sequencing in a study of CD8+ T cells in alopecia areata. About the research overall: Patients received oral tofacitinib, 5 to 10 mg twice daily, for moderate-to-severe alopecia areata. Scoring of treated patients' severity used the percentage of affected scalp area. Findings of the study overall: Under tofacitinib, fewer expanded CD8+ clones appeared among the top 100 scalp clones. On tofacitinib, scalp and blood still held many of the expanded lesional clones.

cDNA prepared by RNA extraction and subsequent reverse transcription served as the template for sequencing. Profiled with immunoSEQ multiplex PCR; TCRdb holds only in-frame clones, not every one. The sample comprises about 13,000 clones, 65% to 70% of which are singletons, and about 6.5% rests with the top ten. As for treatment: oral pan-JAK inhibitor, 5-10 mg twice daily. Samples from alopecia areata patients were lesional scalp punch biopsies and peripheral blood. Notes on this clone: As yet, its antigen is unknown.

V lost 1 base and J 3 bases, leaving 7 bases between the germline ends. CDR3 size: 14 residues. The V gene's germline CDR1 is SGHNT and CDR2 YYREEE (reference sequence). This TCR was sampled from a human donor with alopecia areata. The chain joins TRBV5-4 to TRBJ1-4; no clear D. The sequenced sample was skin, obtained at week 4, from a patient treated with tofacitinib. CDR3 region: CASSLRQSNEKLFF. The DNA for the CDR3 is TGTGCCAGCAGCTTGCGTCAGTCTAATGAAAAACTGTTTTTT. Based on the CDR3 plus reference TRBV5-4 and TRBJ1-4, the full variable domain is ETGVTQSPTHLIKTRGQQVTLRCSSQSGHNTVSWYQQALGQGPQFIFQYYREEENGRGNFPPRFSGLQFPNYSSELNVNALELDDSALYLCASSLRQSNEKLFFGSGTQLSVL.